Listed below are T cell receptor beta chains from one sample, sequenced in a study of blood T cell repertoires in COVID-19. TCRdb keeps only in-frame clones here, not all; method: immunoSEQ multiplex PCR. The data contain about 160,000 clones, around 84% of them singletons. The sequencing sample was made of peripheral blood. These TCRs come from a woman older than 75 with acute or convalescent COVID-19. CDR3s include the opening cysteine and the closing phenylalanine or tryptophan. Each record gives: J gene, V gene, D gene, clone size, CDR3 protein, CDR3 DNA. D genes are given only for firm matches. Rows give clone size only sometimes, using once, few, many, or a class for an expanded clone.

J: TRBJ1-2; V: TRBV18; D: NA; size: NA; CDR3: CASSPGREYTF; DNA: TGTGCCAGCTCACCCGGTAGGGAGTACACCTTC
J: TRBJ2-2; V: TRBV27; D: NA; size: NA; CDR3: CASSANRALKTGELFF; DNA: TGTGCCAGCAGTGCGAACAGGGCCCTGAAGACCGGGGAGCTGTTTTTT
J: TRBJ2-7; V: TRBV11-3; D: NA; size: once; CDR3: CASSLGGRPHEQYF; DNA: TGTGCCAGCAGCTTAGGGGGGCGACCCCACGAGCAGTACTTC
J: TRBJ1-2; V: TRBV18; D: NA; size: NA; CDR3: CASSLQANYGYTF; DNA: TGTGCCAGCTCACTACAGGCTAACTATGGCTACACCTTC
J: TRBJ2-2; V: TRBV25-1; D: NA; size: NA; CDR3: CASSVFYTGELFF; DNA: TGTGCCAGCAGCGTATTTTACACCGGGGAGCTGTTTTTT
J: TRBJ2-1; V: TRBV5-1; D: NA; size: NA; CDR3: CASAHGSLSYNEQFF; DNA: TGCGCCAGCGCCCACGGGAGTTTGTCGTACAATGAGCAGTTCTTC
J: TRBJ1-4; V: TRBV28; D: TRBD1; size: NA; CDR3: CASSMTGLGEEKLFF; DNA: TGTGCCAGCAGCATGACAGGGCTGGGGGAAGAAAAACTGTTTTTT
J: TRBJ2-7; V: TRBV7-2; D: TRBD2; size: NA; CDR3: CASSFGAGDEQYF; DNA: TGTGCCAGCAGCTTCGGAGCGGGAGACGAGCAGTACTTC
J: TRBJ2-7; V: TRBV6-2/TRBV6-3; D: NA; size: few; CDR3: CASSYPHKKRSYEQYF; DNA: TGTGCCAGCAGTTACCCGCACAAAAAACGCTCCTACGAGCAGTACTTC
J: TRBJ1-5; V: TRBV18; D: TRBD1; size: NA; CDR3: CASSLEQGVLGNQPQHF; DNA: TGTGCCAGCTCACTCGAACAGGGGGTTCTTGGCAATCAGCCCCAGCATTTT
J: TRBJ1-2; V: TRBV12-3/TRBV12-4; D: NA; size: NA; CDR3: CASSLDYYGYTF; DNA: TGTGCCAGCAGTTTGGACTACTATGGCTACACCTTC
J: TRBJ1-1; V: TRBV25-1; D: NA; size: NA; CDR3: CASSELGGLGAEAFF; DNA: TGTGCCAGCAGTGAGTTGGGGGGGCTGGGGGCTGAAGCTTTCTTT
J: TRBJ1-1; V: TRBV11-3; D: NA; size: NA; CDR3: CASSLAAGTEAFF; DNA: TGTGCCAGCAGCTTAGCGGCAGGCACTGAAGCTTTCTTT
J: TRBJ1-2; V: TRBV19; D: NA; size: NA; CDR3: CASSINGDIGFLYGYTF; DNA: TGTGCCAGTAGTATAAACGGGGACATCGGTTTTCTTTATGGCTACACCTTC
J: TRBJ1-2; V: TRBV5-6; D: TRBD1; size: NA; CDR3: CASSSTTGTVFYGYTF; DNA: TGTGCCAGCAGCTCAACAACCGGGACAGTTTTCTATGGCTACACCTTC
J: TRBJ2-7; V: TRBV6-2/TRBV6-3; D: NA; size: NA; CDR3: CASSYYHSGNYEQYF; DNA: TGTGCCAGCAGTTACTATCACTCCGGGAACTACGAGCAGTACTTC
J: TRBJ1-5; V: TRBV29-1; D: NA; size: NA; CDR3: CSVVDSLNQPQHF; DNA: TGCAGCGTTGTGGACAGTCTAAATCAGCCCCAGCATTTT
J: TRBJ2-1; V: TRBV19; D: TRBD2; size: once; CDR3: CASGLGNEQFF; DNA: TGTGCCAGTGGACTAGGGAATGAGCAGTTCTTC
J: TRBJ1-2; V: TRBV6-2/TRBV6-3; D: NA; size: once; CDR3: CASSYPAGSGYTF; DNA: TGTGCCAGCAGTTACCCGGCAGGGTCTGGCTACACCTTC
J: TRBJ2-1; V: TRBV5-4; D: NA; size: NA; CDR3: CASSAGTTQYNEQFF; DNA: TGTGCCAGCAGCGCCGGGACAACTCAATACAATGAGCAGTTCTTC
J: TRBJ2-4; V: TRBV7-8; D: NA; size: NA; CDR3: CASSISDGRVLAKNIQYF; DNA: TGTGCCAGCAGCATAAGCGACGGTAGAGTTCTAGCCAAAAACATTCAGTACTTC
J: TRBJ2-1; V: TRBV10-2; D: TRBD1; size: once; CDR3: CASSEGQESSYNEQFF; DNA: TGCGCCAGCAGTGAGGGACAGGAGAGCTCCTACAATGAGCAGTTCTTC
J: TRBJ2-2; V: TRBV18; D: NA; size: NA; CDR3: CASSPRTGEYGELFF; DNA: TGTGCCAGCTCACCACGGACGGGAGAATACGGGGAGCTGTTTTTT
J: TRBJ2-7; V: TRBV6-6; D: NA; size: NA; CDR3: CASRQFGREQYF; DNA: TGTGCCAGCAGACAGTTTGGCCGCGAGCAGTACTTC
J: TRBJ1-4; V: TRBV19; D: TRBD1; size: NA; CDR3: CASSPDRVGGEKLFF; DNA: TGTGCCAGTAGTCCGGACAGGGTAGGCGGTGAAAAACTGTTTTTT
J: TRBJ2-1; V: TRBV3-1/TRBV3-2; D: TRBD2; size: few; CDR3: CASSQLALANNEQFF; DNA: TGTGCCAGCAGCCAACTCGCACTAGCGAATAATGAGCAGTTCTTC
J: TRBJ2-7; V: TRBV29-1; D: TRBD1; size: NA; CDR3: CSVEDRQGREYF; DNA: TGCAGCGTTGAAGATCGACAGGGGCGGGAGTACTTC
J: TRBJ2-1; V: TRBV29-1; D: TRBD1; size: NA; CDR3: CSVEGDRGYEQFF; DNA: TGCAGCGTTGAAGGAGACAGGGGATATGAGCAGTTCTTC
J: TRBJ1-1; V: TRBV5-1; D: NA; size: NA; CDR3: CASSLISNTEAFF; DNA: TGCGCCAGCAGCTTAATATCGAACACTGAAGCTTTCTTT
J: TRBJ2-2; V: TRBV19; D: NA; size: NA; CDR3: CASSPTNTGELFF; DNA: TGTGCCAGTAGTCCCACGAACACCGGGGAGCTGTTTTTT
J: TRBJ1-2; V: TRBV4-2; D: TRBD1; size: NA; CDR3: CASRARTGGWYGYTF; DNA: TGTGCCAGCAGGGCAAGGACAGGGGGGTGGTATGGCTACACCTTC
J: TRBJ1-2; V: TRBV24-1; D: NA; size: NA; CDR3: CATSDGRTPGRGYTF; DNA: TGTGCCACCAGTGACGGAAGGACTCCTGGGCGTGGCTACACCTTC
J: TRBJ2-7; V: TRBV3-1/TRBV3-2; D: NA; size: NA; CDR3: CASSQDLTGSSYEQYF; DNA: TGTGCCAGCAGCCAAGATCTAACGGGAAGCTCCTACGAGCAGTACTTC
J: TRBJ2-5; V: TRBV10-1; D: NA; size: NA; CDR3: CASSAQIQETQYF; DNA: TGCGCCAGCAGTGCCCAGATCCAAGAGACCCAGTACTTC
J: TRBJ1-4; V: TRBV7-2; D: NA; size: NA; CDR3: CASTLVQRGNEKLFF; DNA: TGTGCCAGCACCCTGGTACAGAGAGGGAATGAAAAACTGTTTTTT
J: TRBJ2-3; V: TRBV4-1; D: NA; size: NA; CDR3: CASSQQGAGATDTQYF; DNA: TGCGCCAGCAGCCAGCAGGGGGCGGGAGCGACAGATACGCAGTATTTT
J: TRBJ1-2; V: TRBV4-1; D: NA; size: NA; CDR3: CASTPQQGFNGYTF; DNA: TGCGCCAGCACACCCCAACAGGGTTTCAATGGCTACACCTTC
J: TRBJ2-3; V: TRBV6-6; D: TRBD2; size: NA; CDR3: CASSYSPGLAVTQYF; DNA: TGTGCCAGCAGTTACTCCCCGGGACTAGCAGTTACGCAGTATTTT
J: TRBJ2-3; V: TRBV6-6; D: TRBD2; size: NA; CDR3: CASSLPGGGSTDTQYF; DNA: TGTGCCAGCAGCCTACCGGGGGGAGGGAGCACAGATACGCAGTATTTT
J: TRBJ2-3; V: TRBV5-1; D: NA; size: NA; CDR3: CASSEDSYSTDTQYF; DNA: TGCGCCAGCAGCGAGGACAGCTACAGCACAGATACGCAGTATTTT
J: TRBJ2-5; V: TRBV2; D: NA; size: NA; CDR3: CASSDFGGGETQYF; DNA: TGTGCCAGCAGTGACTTCGGCGGCGGAGAGACCCAGTACTTC